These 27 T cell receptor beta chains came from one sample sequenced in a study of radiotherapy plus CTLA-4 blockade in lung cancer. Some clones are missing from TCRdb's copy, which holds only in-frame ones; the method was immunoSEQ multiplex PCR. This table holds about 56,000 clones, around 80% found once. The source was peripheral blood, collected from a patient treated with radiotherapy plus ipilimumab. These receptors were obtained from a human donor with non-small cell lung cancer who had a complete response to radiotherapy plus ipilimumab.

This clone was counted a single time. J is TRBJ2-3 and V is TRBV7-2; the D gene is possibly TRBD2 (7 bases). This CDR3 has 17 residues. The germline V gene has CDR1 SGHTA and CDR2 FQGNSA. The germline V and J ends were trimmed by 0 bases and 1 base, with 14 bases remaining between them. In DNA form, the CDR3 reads TGTGCCAGCAGCTTAGCAGGGGGGAGCGGGGGCACAGATACGCAGTATTTT. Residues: CASSLAGGSGGTDTQYF.

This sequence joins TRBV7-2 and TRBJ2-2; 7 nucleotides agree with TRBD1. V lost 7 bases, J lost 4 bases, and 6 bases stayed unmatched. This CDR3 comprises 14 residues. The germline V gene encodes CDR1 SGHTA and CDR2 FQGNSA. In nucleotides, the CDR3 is TGTGCCAGCACCCGGGGACAGTCCACCGGGGAGCTGTTTTTT. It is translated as CASTRGQSTGELFF.

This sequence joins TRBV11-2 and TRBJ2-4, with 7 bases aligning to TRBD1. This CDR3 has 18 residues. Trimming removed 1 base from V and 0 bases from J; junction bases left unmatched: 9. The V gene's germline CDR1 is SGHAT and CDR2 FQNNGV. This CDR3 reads CASSLGTGGVRAKNIQYF. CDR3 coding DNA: TGTGCCAGCAGCTTAGGGACAGGCGGCGTTAGAGCCAAAAACATTCAGTACTTC.

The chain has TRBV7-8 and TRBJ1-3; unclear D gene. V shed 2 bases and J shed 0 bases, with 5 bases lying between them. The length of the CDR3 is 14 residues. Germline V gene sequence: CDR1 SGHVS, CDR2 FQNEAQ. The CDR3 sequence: CASSLQYSGNTIYF. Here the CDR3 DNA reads TGTGCCAGCAGCTTACAGTACTCTGGAAACACCATATATTTT.

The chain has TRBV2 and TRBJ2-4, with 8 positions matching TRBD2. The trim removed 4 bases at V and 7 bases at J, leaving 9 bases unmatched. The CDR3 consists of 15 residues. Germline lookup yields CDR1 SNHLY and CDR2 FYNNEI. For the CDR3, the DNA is TGTGCCAGCAGTGTAGCAGCGGGAGTATGGAACATTCAGTACTTC. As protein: CASSVAAGVWNIQYF.

This chain's CDR3 is CATYVTGGRTDTQYF. The DNA for the CDR3 is TGTGCCACCTACGTGACAGGGGGCCGCACAGATACGCAGTATTTT. The chain uses TRBV6-5 and TRBJ2-3, with TRBD1 matching over 10 bases. The junction had 8 bases not matched to a gene; V was cut back by 10 bases and J by 1 base. Germline V CDR1 and CDR2: MNHEY, SVGAGI. The CDR3 contains 15 residues.

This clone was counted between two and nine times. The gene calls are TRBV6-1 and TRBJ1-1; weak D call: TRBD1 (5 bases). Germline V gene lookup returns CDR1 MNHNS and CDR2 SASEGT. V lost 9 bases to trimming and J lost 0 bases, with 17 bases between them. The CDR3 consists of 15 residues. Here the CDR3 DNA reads TGTGCCAGTAGGACAAGCCGATCTATGAACACTGAAGCTTTCTTT. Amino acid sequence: CASRTSRSMNTEAFF.

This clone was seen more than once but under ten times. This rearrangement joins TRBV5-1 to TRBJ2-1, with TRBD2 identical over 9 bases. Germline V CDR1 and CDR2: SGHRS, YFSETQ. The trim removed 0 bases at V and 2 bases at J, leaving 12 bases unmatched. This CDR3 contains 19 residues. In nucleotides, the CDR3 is TGCGCCAGCAGCTTGGGACTAGCGGACTTTCGGAGGACCTACAATGAGCAGTTCTTC. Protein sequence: CASSLGLADFRRTYNEQFF.

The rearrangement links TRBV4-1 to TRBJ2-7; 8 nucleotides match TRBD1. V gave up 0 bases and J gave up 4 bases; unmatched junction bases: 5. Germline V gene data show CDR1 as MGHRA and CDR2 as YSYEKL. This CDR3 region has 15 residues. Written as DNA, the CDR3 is TGCGCCAGCAGCCAAGACAGGGGGCTAGGGTACGAGCAGTACTTC. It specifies CASSQDRGLGYEQYF.

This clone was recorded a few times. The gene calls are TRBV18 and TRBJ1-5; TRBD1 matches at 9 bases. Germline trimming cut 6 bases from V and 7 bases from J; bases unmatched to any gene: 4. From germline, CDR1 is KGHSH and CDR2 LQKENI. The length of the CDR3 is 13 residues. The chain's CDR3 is CASSRDREQPQHF. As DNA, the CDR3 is TGTGCCAGCTCGAGGGACAGGGAACAGCCCCAGCATTTT.

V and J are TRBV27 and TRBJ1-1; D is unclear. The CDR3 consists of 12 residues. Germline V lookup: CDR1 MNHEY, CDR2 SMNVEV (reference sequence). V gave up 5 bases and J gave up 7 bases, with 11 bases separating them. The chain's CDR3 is CASSRGRGEAFF. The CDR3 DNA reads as TGTGCCAGCAGTAGAGGGCGGGGTGAAGCTTTCTTT.

The CDR3 DNA reads as TGTGCCAGCAGTTACACTCAGCGGGCTACCTACGAGCAGTACTTC. This translates into CASSYTQRATYEQYF. The chain combines TRBV6-6 with TRBJ2-7, with a tentative D call TRBD2 (6 bases). Trimming cost V 2 bases and J 2 bases, with 13 bases left between them. CDR1 is MNHNY, CDR2 SVGAGI, per germline (reference sequence). CDR3 length: 15 residues.

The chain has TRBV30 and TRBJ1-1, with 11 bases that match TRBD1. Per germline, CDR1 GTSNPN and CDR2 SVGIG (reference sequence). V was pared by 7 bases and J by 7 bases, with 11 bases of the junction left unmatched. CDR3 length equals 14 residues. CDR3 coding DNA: TGTGCCTATCTACCCCGGACAGGGGGCGGTGAAGCTTTCTTT. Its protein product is CAYLPRTGGGEAFF.

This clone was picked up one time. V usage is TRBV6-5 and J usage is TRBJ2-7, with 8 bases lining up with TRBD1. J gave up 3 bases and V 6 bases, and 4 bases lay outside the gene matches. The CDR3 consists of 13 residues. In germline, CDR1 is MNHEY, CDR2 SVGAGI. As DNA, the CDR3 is TGTGCCAGCAGGTTGGGACAGGACTACGAGCAGTACGTC. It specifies CASRLGQDYEQYV.

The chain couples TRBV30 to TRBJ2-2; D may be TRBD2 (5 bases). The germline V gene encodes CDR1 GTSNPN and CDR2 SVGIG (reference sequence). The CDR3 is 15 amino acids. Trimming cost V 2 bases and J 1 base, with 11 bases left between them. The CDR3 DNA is TGTGCCTGGAGTATTTACGGGATGAACACCGGGGAGCTGTTTTTT. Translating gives CAWSIYGMNTGELFF.

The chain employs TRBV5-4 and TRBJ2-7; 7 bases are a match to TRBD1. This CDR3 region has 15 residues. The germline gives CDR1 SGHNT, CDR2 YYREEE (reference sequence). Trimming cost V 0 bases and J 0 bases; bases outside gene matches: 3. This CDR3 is CASSLGRGSSYEQYF. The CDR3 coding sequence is TGTGCCAGCAGCTTGGGCAGGGGGTCCTCCTACGAGCAGTACTTC.

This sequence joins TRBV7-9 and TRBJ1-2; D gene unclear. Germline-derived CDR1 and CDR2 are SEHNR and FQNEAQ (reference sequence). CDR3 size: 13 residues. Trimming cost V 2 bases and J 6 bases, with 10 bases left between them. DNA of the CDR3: TGTGCCAGCAGCTTACGAGGGAACCATGGCTACACCTTC. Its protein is CASSLRGNHGYTF.

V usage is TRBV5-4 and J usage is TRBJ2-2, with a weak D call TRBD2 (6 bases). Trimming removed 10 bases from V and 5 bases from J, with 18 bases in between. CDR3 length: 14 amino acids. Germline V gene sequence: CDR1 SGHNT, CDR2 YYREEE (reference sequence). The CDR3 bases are TGTGCCTCCCGAACGGGACTCGAAACCGGGGAGCTGTTTTTT. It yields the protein CASRTGLETGELFF.

The DNA for the CDR3 is TGTGCCAGCTCACCCTTGACAGGGGGTAATTCACCCCTCCACTTT. This encodes CASSPLTGGNSPLHF. The V gene is TRBV18, the J gene TRBJ1-6; the match to TRBD1 covers 9 bases. CDR1 KGHSH and CDR2 LQKENI come from the germline V gene. With V trimmed by 3 bases and J by 6 bases, 3 bases remained unmatched. The length of the CDR3 is 15 residues.

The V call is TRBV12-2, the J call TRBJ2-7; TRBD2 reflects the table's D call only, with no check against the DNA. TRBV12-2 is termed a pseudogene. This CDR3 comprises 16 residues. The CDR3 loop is CASRLGRAGDPWEQYF. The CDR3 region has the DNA TGTGCAAGTCGCTTAGGGCGAGCGGGGGACCCCTGGGAGCAGTACTTC.

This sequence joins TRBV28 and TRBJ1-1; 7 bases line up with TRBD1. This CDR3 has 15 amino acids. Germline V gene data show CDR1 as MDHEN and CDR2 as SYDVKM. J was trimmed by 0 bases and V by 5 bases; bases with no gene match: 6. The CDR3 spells CASSPLDRMNTEAFF. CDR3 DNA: TGTGCCAGCAGTCCCCTGGACAGGATGAACACTGAAGCTTTCTTT.

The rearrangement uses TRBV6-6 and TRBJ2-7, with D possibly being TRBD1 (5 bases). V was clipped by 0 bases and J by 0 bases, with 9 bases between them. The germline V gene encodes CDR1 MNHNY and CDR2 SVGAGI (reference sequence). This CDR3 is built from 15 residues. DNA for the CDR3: TGTGCCAGCAGTTACTCGAGCCAGGGCTCCTACGAGCAGTACTTC. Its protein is CASSYSSQGSYEQYF.

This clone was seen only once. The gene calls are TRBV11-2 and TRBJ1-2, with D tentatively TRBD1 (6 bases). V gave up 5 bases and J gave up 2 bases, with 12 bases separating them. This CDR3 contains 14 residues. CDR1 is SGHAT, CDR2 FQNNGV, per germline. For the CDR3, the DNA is TGTGCCAGCAGCGAGGGCCAGGGGAACTATGGCTACACCTTC. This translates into CASSEGQGNYGYTF.

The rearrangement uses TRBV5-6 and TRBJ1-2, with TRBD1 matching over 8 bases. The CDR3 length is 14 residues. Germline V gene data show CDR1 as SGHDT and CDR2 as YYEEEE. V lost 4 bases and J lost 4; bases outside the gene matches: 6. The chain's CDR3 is CASSTRTGSYGYTF. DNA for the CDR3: TGTGCCAGCAGCACGAGGACAGGGAGCTATGGCTACACCTTC.

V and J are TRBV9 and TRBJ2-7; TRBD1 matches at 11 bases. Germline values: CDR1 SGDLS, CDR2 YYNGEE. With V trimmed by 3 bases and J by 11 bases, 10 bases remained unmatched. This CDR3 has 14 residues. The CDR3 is CASSGRTGGVLKYF. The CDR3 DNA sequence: TGTGCCAGCAGCGGTCGGACAGGGGGCGTCCTGAAGTACTTC.

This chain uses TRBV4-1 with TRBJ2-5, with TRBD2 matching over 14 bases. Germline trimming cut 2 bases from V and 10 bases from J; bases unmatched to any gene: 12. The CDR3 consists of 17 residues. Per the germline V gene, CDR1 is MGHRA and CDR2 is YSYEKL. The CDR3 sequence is CASSQMTGTSGSGDQYF. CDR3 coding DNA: TGCGCCAGCAGCCAAATGACCGGGACTAGCGGGAGCGGGGACCAGTACTTC.

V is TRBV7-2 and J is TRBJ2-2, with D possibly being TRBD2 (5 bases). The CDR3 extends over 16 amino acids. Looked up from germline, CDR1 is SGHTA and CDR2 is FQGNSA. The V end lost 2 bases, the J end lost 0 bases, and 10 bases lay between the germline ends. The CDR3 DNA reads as TGTGCCAGCAGCTTATTGGTACTAGCGAACACCGGGGAGCTGTTTTTT. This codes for CASSLLVLANTGELFF.